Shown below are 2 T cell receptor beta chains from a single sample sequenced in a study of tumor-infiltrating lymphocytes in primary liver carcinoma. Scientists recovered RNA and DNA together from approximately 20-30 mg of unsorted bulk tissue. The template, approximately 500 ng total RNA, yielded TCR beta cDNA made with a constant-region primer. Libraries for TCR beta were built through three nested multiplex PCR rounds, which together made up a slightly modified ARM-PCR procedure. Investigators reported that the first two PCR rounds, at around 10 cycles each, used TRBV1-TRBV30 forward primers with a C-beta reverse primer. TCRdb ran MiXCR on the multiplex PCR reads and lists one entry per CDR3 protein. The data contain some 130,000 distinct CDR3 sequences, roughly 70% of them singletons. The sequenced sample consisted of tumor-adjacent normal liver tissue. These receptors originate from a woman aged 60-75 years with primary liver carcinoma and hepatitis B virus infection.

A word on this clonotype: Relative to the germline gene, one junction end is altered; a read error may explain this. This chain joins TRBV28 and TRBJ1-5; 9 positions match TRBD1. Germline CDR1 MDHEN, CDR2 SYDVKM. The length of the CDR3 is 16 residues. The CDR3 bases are TGCGCCAGCTGTGGGGACAGGGAAGATAGCAATCAGCCCCAGCATTTT. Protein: CASCGDREDSNQPQHF.

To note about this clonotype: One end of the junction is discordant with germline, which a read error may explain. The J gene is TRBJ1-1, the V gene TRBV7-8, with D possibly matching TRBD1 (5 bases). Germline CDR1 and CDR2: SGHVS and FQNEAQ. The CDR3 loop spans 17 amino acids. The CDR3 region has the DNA TGTGCCAGCAGCCCGAGACAGTGTCCAATTCGGAACACCGAAGCTTTCTTT. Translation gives CASSPRQCPIRNTEAFF.